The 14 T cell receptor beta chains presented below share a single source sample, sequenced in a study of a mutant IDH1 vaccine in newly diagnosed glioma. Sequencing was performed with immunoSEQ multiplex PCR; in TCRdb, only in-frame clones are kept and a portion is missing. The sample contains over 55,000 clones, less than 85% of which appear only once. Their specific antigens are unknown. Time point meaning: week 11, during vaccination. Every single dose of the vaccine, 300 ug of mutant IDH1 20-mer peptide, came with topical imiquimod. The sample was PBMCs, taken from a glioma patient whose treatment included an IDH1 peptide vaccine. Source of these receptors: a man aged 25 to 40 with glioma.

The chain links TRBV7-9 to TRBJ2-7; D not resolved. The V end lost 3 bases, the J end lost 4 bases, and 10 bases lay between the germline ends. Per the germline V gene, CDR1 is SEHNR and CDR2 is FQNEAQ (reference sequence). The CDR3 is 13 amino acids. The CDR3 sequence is CASSLGVNYEQYF. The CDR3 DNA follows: TGTGCCAGCAGCTTGGGCGTAAATTACGAGCAGTACTTC.

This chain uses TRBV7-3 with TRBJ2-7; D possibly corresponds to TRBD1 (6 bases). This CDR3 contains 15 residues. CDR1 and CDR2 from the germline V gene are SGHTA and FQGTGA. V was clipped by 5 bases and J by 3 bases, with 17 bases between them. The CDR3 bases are TGTGCCAGCAGCATCTACAGGGTTAATAACTACGAGCAGTACTTC. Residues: CASSIYRVNNYEQYF.

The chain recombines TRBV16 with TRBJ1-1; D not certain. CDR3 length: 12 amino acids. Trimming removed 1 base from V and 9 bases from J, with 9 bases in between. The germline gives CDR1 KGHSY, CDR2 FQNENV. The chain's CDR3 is CASSQLLDQAFF. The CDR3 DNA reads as TGTGCCAGCAGCCAATTATTAGACCAAGCTTTCTTT.

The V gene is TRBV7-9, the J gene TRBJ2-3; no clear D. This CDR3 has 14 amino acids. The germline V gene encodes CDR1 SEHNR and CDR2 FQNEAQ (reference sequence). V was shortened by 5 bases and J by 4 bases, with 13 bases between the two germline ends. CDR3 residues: CASSTASDADTQYF. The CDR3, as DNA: TGTGCCAGCAGCACAGCTTCGGATGCAGATACGCAGTATTTT.

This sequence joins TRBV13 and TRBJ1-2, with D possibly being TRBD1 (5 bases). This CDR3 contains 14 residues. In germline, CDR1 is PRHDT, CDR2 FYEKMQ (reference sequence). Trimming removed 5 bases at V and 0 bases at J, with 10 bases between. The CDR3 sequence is CASSRGRPNYGYTF. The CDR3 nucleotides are TGTGCCAGCAGCCGGGGCAGACCTAACTATGGCTACACCTTC.

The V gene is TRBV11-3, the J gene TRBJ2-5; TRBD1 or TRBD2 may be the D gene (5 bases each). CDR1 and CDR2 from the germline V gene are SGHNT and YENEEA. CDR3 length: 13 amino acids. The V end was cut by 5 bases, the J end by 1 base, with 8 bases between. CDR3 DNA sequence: TGTGCCAGCAGCCGGGGCGGCCAAGAGACCCAGTACTTC. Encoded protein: CASSRGGQETQYF.

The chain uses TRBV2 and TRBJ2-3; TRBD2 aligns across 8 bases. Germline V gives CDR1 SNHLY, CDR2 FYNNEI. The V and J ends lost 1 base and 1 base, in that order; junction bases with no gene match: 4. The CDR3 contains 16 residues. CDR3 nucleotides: TGTGCCAGCAGTGAAGAGGGCGGGAGGCGCACAGATACGCAGTATTTT. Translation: CASSEEGGRRTDTQYF.

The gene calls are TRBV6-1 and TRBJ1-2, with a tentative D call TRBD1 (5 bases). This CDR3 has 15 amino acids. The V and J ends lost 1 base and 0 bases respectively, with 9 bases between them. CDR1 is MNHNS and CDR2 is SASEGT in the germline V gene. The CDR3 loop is CASSEDGGSNYGYTF. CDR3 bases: TGTGCCAGCAGTGAAGACGGGGGGTCTAACTATGGCTACACCTTC.

CDR3 loop: CASSYQSDSQETQYF. The DNA for the CDR3 is TGTGCCAGCAGCTACCAAAGTGACTCTCAAGAGACCCAGTACTTC. The chain has TRBV7-2 and TRBJ2-5, with no clear D. The V gene lost 4 bases and the J gene lost 2 bases, with 14 bases spanning the gap. From germline, CDR1 is SGHTA and CDR2 FQGNSA. This CDR3 spans 15 amino acids.

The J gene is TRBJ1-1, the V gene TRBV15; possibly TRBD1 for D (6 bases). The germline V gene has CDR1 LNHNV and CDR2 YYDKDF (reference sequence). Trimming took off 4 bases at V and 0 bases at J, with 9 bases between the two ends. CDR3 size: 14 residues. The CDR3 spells CATSKGDMNTEAFF. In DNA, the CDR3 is TGTGCCACCAGCAAAGGGGACATGAACACTGAAGCTTTCTTT.

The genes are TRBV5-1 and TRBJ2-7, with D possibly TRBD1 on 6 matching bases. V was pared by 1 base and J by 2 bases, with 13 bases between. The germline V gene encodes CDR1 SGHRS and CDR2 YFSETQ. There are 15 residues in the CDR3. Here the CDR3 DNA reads TGCGCCAGCAGCTTGACCGACAGGCGCCCCTACGAGCAGTACTTC. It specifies CASSLTDRRPYEQYF.

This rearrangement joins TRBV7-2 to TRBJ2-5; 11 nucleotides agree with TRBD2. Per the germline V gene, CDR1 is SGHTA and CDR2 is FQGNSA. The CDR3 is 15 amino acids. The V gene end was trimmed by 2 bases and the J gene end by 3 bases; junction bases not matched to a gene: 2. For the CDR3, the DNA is TGTGCCAGCAGCTTACTGGGACTAGCGGAAGAGACCCAGTACTTC. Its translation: CASSLLGLAEETQYF.

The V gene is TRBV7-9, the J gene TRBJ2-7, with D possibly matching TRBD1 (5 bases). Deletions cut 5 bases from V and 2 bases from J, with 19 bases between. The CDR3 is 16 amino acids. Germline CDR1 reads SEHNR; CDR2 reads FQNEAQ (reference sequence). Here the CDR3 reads CASSPPSGRETYEQYF. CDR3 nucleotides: TGTGCCAGCAGCCCCCCATCCGGCAGGGAAACCTACGAGCAGTACTTC.

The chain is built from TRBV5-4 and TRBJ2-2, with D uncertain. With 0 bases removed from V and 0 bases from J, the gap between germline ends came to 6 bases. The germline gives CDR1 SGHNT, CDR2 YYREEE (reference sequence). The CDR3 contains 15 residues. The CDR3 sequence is CASSLGLANTGELFF. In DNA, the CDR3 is TGTGCCAGCAGCTTGGGACTCGCGAACACCGGGGAGCTGTTTTTT.